This T cell receptor (beta chain) is from a study of T cells in Graves' hyperthyroidism and ophthalmopathy. Researchers took RNA transcripts and amplified the TCR beta CDR3 regions from them. HTBI primers were used for first-round RT-PCR of the TCR CDR3. TCRdb recomputed calls from the multiplex PCR reads with MiXCR, one row per CDR3 protein. The table has about 580,000 distinct CDR3 sequences, 35% to 55% seen once. The sequenced sample consisted of peripheral blood or thyroid tissue (not recorded which). The sequence was obtained from a woman younger than 30 with Graves' hyperthyroidism.

The CDR3 sequence is CSAIAVQGQPQYF. CDR3 sequence (DNA): TGCAGTGCCATAGCCGTGCAGGGACAGCCCCAGTACTTC. The chain couples TRBV20-1 to TRBJ2-5; TRBD1 matches at 7 bases. This CDR3 comprises 13 residues. J lost 9 bases, V lost 6 bases, and 13 bases had no gene match. CDR1 and CDR2 (germline): DFQATT, SNEGSKA (reference sequence).